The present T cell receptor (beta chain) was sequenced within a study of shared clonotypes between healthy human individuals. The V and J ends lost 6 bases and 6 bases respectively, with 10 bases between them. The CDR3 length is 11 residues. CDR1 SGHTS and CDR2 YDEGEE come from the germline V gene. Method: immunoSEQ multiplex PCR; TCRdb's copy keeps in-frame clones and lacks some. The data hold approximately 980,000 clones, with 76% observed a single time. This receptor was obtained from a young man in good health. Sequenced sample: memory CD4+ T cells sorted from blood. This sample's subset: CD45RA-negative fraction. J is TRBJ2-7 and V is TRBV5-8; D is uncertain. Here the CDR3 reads CASTVLVEQYF. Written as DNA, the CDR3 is TGTGCCAGCACCGTTTTAGTCGAGCAGTACTTC.